This entry concerns a single TCR beta chain. Germline V gives CDR1 SGHTA, CDR2 FQGNSA. The length of the CDR3 is 15 residues. The J segment lost 5 bases and the V segment lost 5 bases, leaving 8 bases of the junction unmatched. This record comes from a study of blood T cell repertoires in COVID-19. Study background: PBMCs, B-cell-depleted T cells, or T cells were the source of the cDNA or gDNA that made up the material.

Sequencing was performed with immunoSEQ multiplex PCR; in TCRdb, only in-frame clones are kept and a portion is missing. The sample records about 160,000 clones, approximately 90% being singletons. What was sequenced was peripheral blood. The source is an older woman with active or convalescent COVID-19. V is TRBV7-2 and J is TRBJ2-3; 9 nucleotides line up with TRBD2. The CDR3 loop reads CASSLQRGVIDTQYF. DNA for the CDR3: TGTGCCAGCAGCCTTCAGCGGGGGGTTATAGATACGCAGTATTTT.